This T cell receptor (beta chain) emerged from a study of T cell changes during pregnancy in multiple sclerosis. CDR3 length: 15 amino acids. V lost 8 bases and J lost 0; bases outside the gene matches: 9. Per the germline V gene, CDR1 is MNHEY and CDR2 is SMNVEV (reference sequence). A single count supports this clone. Sequencing used immunoSEQ multiplex PCR; TCRdb keeps in-frame clones, though not all of them. This sample has some 73,000 clones, with over 80% found just once. Sequenced material: peripheral blood, taken in the third trimester of pregnancy. This sequence was found in a female donor in good health, enrolled as a control in a pregnancy study. The V and J genes are TRBV27 and TRBJ2-7, with TRBD2 matching 8 bases. In nucleotides, the CDR3 is TGTGCCAGCGGACCAAGCGGGAGAGGCTCCTACGAGCAGTACTTC. Protein: CASGPSGRGSYEQYF.